This is a list of T cell receptor beta chains from one sample in a study of beta chain features in type 1 diabetes. This table comes from immunoSEQ multiplex PCR, and its TCRdb copy is limited to in-frame clones, with some not included. The sample has 250,000 to 350,000 clones, roughly an eighth seen once. Sample: naive CD4+ T cells from blood. The receptors were sampled from a man aged 25-45 years with type 1 diabetes. Each CDR3 is given with its conserved first and last residue. A D gene is named only where the DNA matches it firmly. Where a row states a size, it is once, few, many or the class of an expanded clone; other rows omit it.

abundance: -; j_gene: TRBJ1-1; v_gene: TRBV9; d_gene: -; CDR3nt: TGTGCCAGCAGCGTAGTTCCTACGGTGAACACTGAAGCTTTCTTT; CDR3aa: CASSVVPTVNTEAFF
abundance: -; j_gene: TRBJ1-1; v_gene: TRBV29-1; d_gene: -; CDR3nt: TGCACGACAACCATGAACACTGAAGCTTTCTTT; CDR3aa: CTTTMNTEAFF
abundance: -; j_gene: TRBJ2-1; v_gene: TRBV5-1; d_gene: -; CDR3nt: TGCGCCAGCTTCCTAAGAGGCGGGGACAATGAGCAGTTCTTC; CDR3aa: CASFLRGGDNEQFF
abundance: -; j_gene: TRBJ2-1; v_gene: TRBV11-3; d_gene: -; CDR3nt: TGTGCCAGCAGCTTAGGACAGGACAATGAGCAGTTCTTC; CDR3aa: CASSLGQDNEQFF
abundance: -; j_gene: TRBJ1-4; v_gene: TRBV28; d_gene: TRBD1; CDR3nt: TGTGCCAGCAGTTTACGACAGGGACGCGAAAAACTGTTTTTT; CDR3aa: CASSLRQGREKLFF
abundance: few; j_gene: TRBJ1-2; v_gene: TRBV7-2; d_gene: -; CDR3nt: TGTGCCAGCATCTGGGGGCAAGTGGATGGCTACACCTTC; CDR3aa: CASIWGQVDGYTF
abundance: -; j_gene: TRBJ2-2; v_gene: TRBV27; d_gene: TRBD2; CDR3nt: TGTGCCAGCAGTTTAGGGCTAGCGGTGAACACCGGGGAGCTGTTTTTT; CDR3aa: CASSLGLAVNTGELFF
abundance: -; j_gene: TRBJ2-1; v_gene: TRBV2; d_gene: TRBD2; CDR3nt: TGTGCCTCTCACCTAGCGGGAGGGTCCTACAATGAGCAGTTCTTC; CDR3aa: CASHLAGGSYNEQFF
abundance: -; j_gene: TRBJ2-7; v_gene: TRBV10-3; d_gene: -; CDR3nt: TGTGCCTCCCTCCCAGGGCAGGGTCCCCTTTACGAGCAGTACTTC; CDR3aa: CASLPGQGPLYEQYF
abundance: few; j_gene: TRBJ2-3; v_gene: TRBV9; d_gene: -; CDR3nt: TGTGCCAGCAGCGCCAGCGGAGATACGCAGTATTTT; CDR3aa: CASSASGDTQYF
abundance: -; j_gene: TRBJ2-7; v_gene: TRBV7-2; d_gene: TRBD1; CDR3nt: TGTGCCAGCAGCTTAGTCACAGGGGTTCGGCGCGAGCAGTACTTC; CDR3aa: CASSLVTGVRREQYF
abundance: -; j_gene: TRBJ1-5; v_gene: TRBV6-1; d_gene: -; CDR3nt: TGTGCCAGCAGTGTTACAGGGAATAGCAATCAGCCCCAGCATTTT; CDR3aa: CASSVTGNSNQPQHF
abundance: -; j_gene: TRBJ2-5; v_gene: TRBV7-9; d_gene: -; CDR3nt: TGTGCCAGCAGCTCCGGGAGCCAAGAGACCCAGTACTTC; CDR3aa: CASSSGSQETQYF
abundance: few; j_gene: TRBJ1-4; v_gene: TRBV25-1; d_gene: -; CDR3nt: TGTGCCAGCAGGAAAGGGGATGAAAAACTGTTTTTT; CDR3aa: CASRKGDEKLFF
abundance: -; j_gene: TRBJ2-4; v_gene: TRBV7-2; d_gene: -; CDR3nt: TGTGCCAGCAGCCATAAGGACAGCAGGAACATTCAGTACTTC; CDR3aa: CASSHKDSRNIQYF
abundance: -; j_gene: TRBJ2-1; v_gene: TRBV20-1; d_gene: -; CDR3nt: TGCAGTGGATTCAGCCCCCCGGGGCAGTTCTTC; CDR3aa: CSGFSPPGQFF
abundance: -; j_gene: TRBJ1-5; v_gene: TRBV28; d_gene: TRBD1; CDR3nt: TGTGCCAGCAGTCCCGGGACAGATTATCAGCCCCAGCATTTT; CDR3aa: CASSPGTDYQPQHF
abundance: -; j_gene: TRBJ2-5; v_gene: TRBV19; d_gene: -; CDR3nt: TGTGCCAGTAGTACTCCGGAGGGCTGGAAGACCCAGTACTTC; CDR3aa: CASSTPEGWKTQYF
abundance: -; j_gene: TRBJ1-2; v_gene: TRBV7-3; d_gene: -; CDR3nt: TGTGCCAGCAGCCCGGCCAGGGGAGCAGGCTATGGCTACACCTTC; CDR3aa: CASSPARGAGYGYTF
abundance: -; j_gene: TRBJ2-1; v_gene: TRBV19; d_gene: -; CDR3nt: TGTGCCAGTAGTATAGTCCAGGATTGGTACAATGAGCAGTTCTTC; CDR3aa: CASSIVQDWYNEQFF
abundance: -; j_gene: TRBJ1-4; v_gene: TRBV5-4; d_gene: -; CDR3nt: TGTGCCAGCAGCTTGGGCAGTAATGAAAAACTGTTTTTT; CDR3aa: CASSLGSNEKLFF
abundance: -; j_gene: TRBJ1-2; v_gene: TRBV21-1; d_gene: -; CDR3nt: TGTGCCAGCAGCAAAGAGGCGGGAGGCCACAACTACACCTTC; CDR3aa: CASSKEAGGHNYTF
abundance: few; j_gene: TRBJ2-1; v_gene: TRBV5-1; d_gene: -; CDR3nt: TGCGCCAGCAGCTCTCACTTAGCGGTCACCTACAATGAGCAGTTCTTC; CDR3aa: CASSSHLAVTYNEQFF
abundance: few; j_gene: TRBJ2-7; v_gene: TRBV28; d_gene: -; CDR3nt: TGTGCCAGCAGTTATATGAGGGAGCAGTACTTC; CDR3aa: CASSYMREQYF
abundance: few; j_gene: TRBJ2-5; v_gene: TRBV6-5; d_gene: -; CDR3nt: TGTGCCAGCAGCCGGACAGTTGAGGAGACCCAGTACTTC; CDR3aa: CASSRTVEETQYF
abundance: few; j_gene: TRBJ2-7; v_gene: TRBV18; d_gene: TRBD2; CDR3nt: TGTGCCAGCTCACCGACTAGCGGGAGATTGGGGGAGCAGTACTTC; CDR3aa: CASSPTSGRLGEQYF
abundance: -; j_gene: TRBJ2-3; v_gene: TRBV15; d_gene: TRBD2; CDR3nt: TGTGCCACCAGCAGAACCCTTAGCGGGAGCACAGATACGCAGTATTTT; CDR3aa: CATSRTLSGSTDTQYF
abundance: few; j_gene: TRBJ2-3; v_gene: TRBV4-3; d_gene: -; CDR3nt: TGCGCCAGCAGCCGACTCCTAGCGGATACGCAGTATTTT; CDR3aa: CASSRLLADTQYF
abundance: few; j_gene: TRBJ1-1; v_gene: TRBV28; d_gene: TRBD1; CDR3nt: TGTGCCAGCACCAACGGACAGGGTCACACTGAAGCTTTCTTT; CDR3aa: CASTNGQGHTEAFF
abundance: -; j_gene: TRBJ2-7; v_gene: TRBV15; d_gene: -; CDR3nt: TGTGCCACCAGCAGAGATATAGGGGCCTACGAGCAGTACTTC; CDR3aa: CATSRDIGAYEQYF
abundance: few; j_gene: TRBJ1-2; v_gene: TRBV7-3; d_gene: -; CDR3nt: TGTGCCAGCAGCTTAACCATCTCGGGATACGGCTACACCTTC; CDR3aa: CASSLTISGYGYTF
abundance: few; j_gene: TRBJ1-1; v_gene: TRBV7-2; d_gene: TRBD1; CDR3nt: TGTGCCAGCAGCTTCGGCAGGGGGTTGAACACTGAAGCTTTCTTT; CDR3aa: CASSFGRGLNTEAFF
abundance: few; j_gene: TRBJ2-3; v_gene: TRBV9; d_gene: -; CDR3nt: TGTGCCAGCAGCGTCCAACAGGGTTTCGGAGATACGCAGTATTTT; CDR3aa: CASSVQQGFGDTQYF
abundance: -; j_gene: TRBJ2-2; v_gene: TRBV5-1; d_gene: -; CDR3nt: TGCGCCAGCGGCCGACTAGTCAGCACGAACACCGGGGAGCTGTTTTTT; CDR3aa: CASGRLVSTNTGELFF
abundance: few; j_gene: TRBJ2-6; v_gene: TRBV5-1; d_gene: -; CDR3nt: TGCGCCAGCGGTTTGGGGGCGACCAGCTCTGGGGCCAACGTCCTGACTTTC; CDR3aa: CASGLGATSSGANVLTF